Shown below are 10 T cell receptor beta chains from a single sample sequenced in a study of blood T cell repertoires in COVID-19. The assay was immunoSEQ multiplex PCR, and TCRdb's table has in-frame clones only and misses some. The data contain 200,000 to 250,000 clones, roughly nine tenths of them singletons. The sequenced sample consisted of peripheral blood. Receptors originate from a man aged 60 to 75 who had recovered from COVID-19.

The chain's CDR3 is CASTGDSPNYGYTF. The CDR3 DNA is TGTGCCAGTACCGGGGACAGCCCTAACTATGGCTACACCTTC. The chain is built from TRBV19 and TRBJ1-2; TRBD1 matches 7 bases. The CDR3 runs to 14 residues. V shed 7 bases and J 0 bases; nucleotides not matched to a gene: 5. The germline gives CDR1 LNHDA, CDR2 SQIVND (reference sequence).

This sequence joins TRBV6-2 or TRBV6-3 and TRBJ2-1, with 8 bases identical to TRBD2. The germline CDR1 and CDR2 sequences are MNHEY and SVGEGT. With V trimmed by 6 bases and J by 7 bases, 8 bases remained unmatched. CDR3 length equals 14 residues. The CDR3 spells CASSIAGPGNEQFF. CDR3 DNA sequence: TGTGCCAGCAGCATAGCGGGACCAGGGAATGAGCAGTTCTTC.

This clone was counted a single time. The rearrangement links TRBV4-1 to TRBJ2-7, with 8 bases that match TRBD1. Trimming removed 1 base from V and 3 bases from J; junction bases left unmatched: 5. The CDR3 is 15 residues long. Germline V gene lookup returns CDR1 MGHRA and CDR2 YSYEKL. This CDR3 reads CASSQVGQAIYEQYF. The CDR3, as DNA: TGCGCCAGCAGCCAAGTGGGACAGGCGATCTACGAGCAGTACTTC.

This chain uses TRBV7-3 with TRBJ2-1, with D possibly being TRBD2 (6 bases). This CDR3 is 15 amino acids long. The germline V and J ends were trimmed by 6 bases and 3 bases, with 15 bases remaining between them. Germline CDR1 and CDR2: SGHTA and FQGTGA. CDR3 sequence reads: CASRRTGDRYNEQFF. DNA for the CDR3: TGTGCCAGCAGGCGGACGGGGGACCGCTACAATGAGCAGTTCTTC.

This chain links TRBV18 with TRBJ1-2; tentative D call: TRBD1 (6 bases). CDR1 and CDR2 (germline): KGHSH, LQKENI. The CDR3 is 13 residues long. Trimming pared 6 bases from V and 4 bases from J, leaving 12 bases between. CDR3 nucleotides: TGTGCCAGCTCTCCCGACAGGACCTATGGCTACACCTTC. This codes for CASSPDRTYGYTF.

The chain joins TRBV3-1 (or the pseudogene TRBV3-2) to TRBJ1-1; 7 bases map to TRBD1. There are 15 residues in the CDR3. Germline CDR1 LGHDT, CDR2 YNNKEL (reference sequence). Trimming at V came to 5 bases and at J to 4 bases, leaving 10 bases not matched to a gene. The DNA of the CDR3 is TGTGCCAGCAGCAAACCGACAGGGATGGTCACTGAAGCTTTCTTT. As protein: CASSKPTGMVTEAFF.

The V and J genes are TRBV20-1 and TRBJ2-1; D is possibly TRBD2 (5 bases). V gave up 6 bases and J gave up 9 bases, with 12 bases separating them. Germline V lookup: CDR1 DFQATT, CDR2 SNEGSKA (reference sequence). There are 11 residues in the CDR3. The CDR3 region has the DNA TGCAGTGCCAGCCTAGCAGTTGAGCAGTTCTTC. This encodes CSASLAVEQFF.

This clone was picked up a small number of times. The chain couples TRBV5-6 to TRBJ1-5; 10 nucleotides agree with TRBD1. The V segment lost 3 bases and the J segment 0 bases; nucleotides outside the gene matches: 3. The length of the CDR3 is 16 residues. CDR1 SGHDT and CDR2 YYEEEE come from the germline V gene. The DNA of the CDR3 is TGTGCCAGCAGCTCGGACAGGGGGGATAGCAATCAGCCCCAGCATTTT. Translated: CASSSDRGDSNQPQHF.

J is TRBJ2-1 and V is TRBV7-8; possibly TRBD2 for D (6 bases). CDR1 is SGHVS, CDR2 FQNEAQ, per germline. CDR3 length: 14 amino acids. Trimming took 2 bases from V and 7 from J, leaving 12 bases between them. The CDR3 sequence: CASSLSVAANEQFF. The CDR3, as DNA: TGTGCCAGCAGCTTATCAGTAGCGGCTAATGAGCAGTTCTTC.

V and J are TRBV7-2 and TRBJ1-4; no clear D gene. CDR3 length: 15 amino acids. Trimming took 6 bases from V and 4 from J, leaving 15 bases between them. Germline assignment: CDR1 SGHTA and CDR2 FQGNSA. The CDR3 nucleotides are TGTGCCAGCAGGCTCGCGTCCGGTGATAATGAAAAACTGTTTTTT. Amino acids: CASRLASGDNEKLFF.